This TCR beta chain was recorded in a study of T cells in Graves' hyperthyroidism and ophthalmopathy. In the study overall: Peripheral blood samples were taken at initial diagnosis, prior to any treatment.

Patients with ophthalmopathy all had a Clinical Activity Score of at least 3, a NOSPECS grade of at least 4 and duration under 3 months. The study left out patients who had uncontrolled infection, other autoimmune disease, pregnancy or lactation. Clinical symptoms, serum thyroxine, TRAb, thyroid ultrasound and orbital computed tomography informed diagnoses. The length of the CDR3 is 15 residues. Germline lookup yields CDR1 MNHNS and CDR2 SASEGT. Researchers amplified the TCR beta CDR3 regions from RNA transcripts. First-round RT-PCR with HTBI primers amplified the TCR CDR3 region. In TCRdb, the multiplex PCR reads were re-called with MiXCR into one record per CDR3 protein. In the table there are about 520,000 distinct CDR3 sequences, about 24% of which are singletons. To note about this clonotype: Since a much larger clone is just one base distant, this may be a read error.

Sequenced sample: blood. This clonotype was obtained from a woman in her thirties with Graves' ophthalmopathy. The chain combines TRBV6-1 with TRBJ2-5, with 7 bases identical to TRBD1. The DNA of the CDR3 is TGTTCCAGCGCGAAAGGGGGCTTCCAGCAAGAGACCCAGTACTTC. Its protein is CSSAKGGFQQETQYF.